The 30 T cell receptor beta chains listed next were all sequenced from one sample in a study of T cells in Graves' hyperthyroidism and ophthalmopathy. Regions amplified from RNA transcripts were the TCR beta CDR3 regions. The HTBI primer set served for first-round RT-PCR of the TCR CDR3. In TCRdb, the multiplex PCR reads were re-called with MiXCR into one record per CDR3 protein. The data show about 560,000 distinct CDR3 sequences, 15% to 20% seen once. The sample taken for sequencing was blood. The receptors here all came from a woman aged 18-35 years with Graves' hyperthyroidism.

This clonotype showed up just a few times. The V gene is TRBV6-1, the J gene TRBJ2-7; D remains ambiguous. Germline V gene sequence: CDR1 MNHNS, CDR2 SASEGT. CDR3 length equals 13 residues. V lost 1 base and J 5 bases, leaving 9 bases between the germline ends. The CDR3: CASSEGAKDEQYF. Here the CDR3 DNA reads TGTGCCAGCAGTGAAGGGGCTAAAGACGAGCAGTACTTC.

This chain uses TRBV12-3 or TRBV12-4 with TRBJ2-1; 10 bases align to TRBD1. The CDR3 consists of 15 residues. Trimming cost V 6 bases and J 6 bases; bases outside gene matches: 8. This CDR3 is CASSPGQGGVNEQFF. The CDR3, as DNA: TGTGCCAGCAGCCCCGGACAGGGGGGTGTCAATGAGCAGTTCTTC.

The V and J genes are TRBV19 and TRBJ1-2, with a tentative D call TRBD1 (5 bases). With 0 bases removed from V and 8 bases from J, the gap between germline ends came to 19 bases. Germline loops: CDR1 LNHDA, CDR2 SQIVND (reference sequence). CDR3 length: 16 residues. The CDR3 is CASSIEQGPPRRGYTF. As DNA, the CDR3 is TGTGCCAGTAGTATAGAGCAGGGACCTCCAAGGAGAGGCTACACCTTC.

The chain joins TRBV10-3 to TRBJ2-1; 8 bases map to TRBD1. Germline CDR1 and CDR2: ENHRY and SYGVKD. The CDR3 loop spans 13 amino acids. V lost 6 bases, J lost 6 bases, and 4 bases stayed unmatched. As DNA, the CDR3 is TGTGCCATCAGCGGACAGGGCACCAATGAGCAGTTCTTC. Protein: CAISGQGTNEQFF.

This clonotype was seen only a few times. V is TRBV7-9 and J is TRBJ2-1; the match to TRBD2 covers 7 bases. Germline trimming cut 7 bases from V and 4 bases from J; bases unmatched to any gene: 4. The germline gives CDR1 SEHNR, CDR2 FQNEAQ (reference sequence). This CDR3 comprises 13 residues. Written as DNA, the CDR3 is TGTGCCAGCACCAAGCGGGGATACAATGAGCAGTTCTTC. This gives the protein CASTKRGYNEQFF.

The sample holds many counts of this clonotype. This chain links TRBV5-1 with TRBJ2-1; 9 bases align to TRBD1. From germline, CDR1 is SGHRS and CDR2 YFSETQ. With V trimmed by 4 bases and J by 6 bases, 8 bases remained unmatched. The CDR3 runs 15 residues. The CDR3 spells CASSIRDREINEQFF. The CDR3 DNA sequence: TGCGCCAGCAGCATCCGGGACAGGGAAATCAATGAGCAGTTCTTC.

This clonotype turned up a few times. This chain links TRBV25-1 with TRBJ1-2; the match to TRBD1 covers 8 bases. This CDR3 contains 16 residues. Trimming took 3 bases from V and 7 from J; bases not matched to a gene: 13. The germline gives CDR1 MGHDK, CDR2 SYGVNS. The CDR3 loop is CASSDQGAKLFVGYTF. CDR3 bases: TGTGCCAGCAGTGATCAGGGGGCCAAATTGTTCGTTGGCTACACCTTC.

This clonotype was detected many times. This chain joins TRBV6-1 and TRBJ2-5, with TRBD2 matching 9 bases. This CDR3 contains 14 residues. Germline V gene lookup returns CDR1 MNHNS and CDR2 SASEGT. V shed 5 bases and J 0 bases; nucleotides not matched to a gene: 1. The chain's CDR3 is CASSRLADQETQYF. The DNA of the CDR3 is TGTGCCAGCAGTCGACTAGCGGACCAAGAGACCCAGTACTTC.

Here the CDR3 reads CASSQASFWGSDGNEQFF. The CDR3 coding sequence is TGCGCCAGCAGCCAAGCTAGCTTTTGGGGATCGGATGGGAATGAGCAGTTCTTC. V gene TRBV4-3 combines with J gene TRBJ2-1, with a tentative D call TRBD2 (5 bases). V lost 1 base and J 7 bases, leaving 23 bases between the germline ends. The germline V gene encodes CDR1 LGHNA and CDR2 YSLEER. The CDR3 totals 18 residues.

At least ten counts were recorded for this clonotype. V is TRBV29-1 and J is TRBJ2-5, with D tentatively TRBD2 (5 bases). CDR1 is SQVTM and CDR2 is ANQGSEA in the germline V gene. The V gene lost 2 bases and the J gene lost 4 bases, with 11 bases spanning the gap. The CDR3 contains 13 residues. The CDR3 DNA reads TGCAGCGTTGAACGTAGCGAGGGAGAGACCCAGTACTTC. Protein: CSVERSEGETQYF.

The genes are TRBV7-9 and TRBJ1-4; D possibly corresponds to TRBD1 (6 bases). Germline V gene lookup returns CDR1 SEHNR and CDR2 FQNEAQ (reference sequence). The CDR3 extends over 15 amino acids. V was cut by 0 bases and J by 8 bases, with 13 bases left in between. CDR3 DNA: TGTGCCAGCAGCTTAGCGGGGGCAGGTGACGAAAAACTGTTTTTT. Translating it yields CASSLAGAGDEKLFF.

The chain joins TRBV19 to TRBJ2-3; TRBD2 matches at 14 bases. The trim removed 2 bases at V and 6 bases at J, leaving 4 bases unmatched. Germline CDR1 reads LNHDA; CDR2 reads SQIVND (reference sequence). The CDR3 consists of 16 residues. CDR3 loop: CASSIRTSGRLDTQYF. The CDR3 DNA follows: TGTGCCAGTAGTATAAGGACTAGCGGGAGGTTGGATACGCAGTATTTT.

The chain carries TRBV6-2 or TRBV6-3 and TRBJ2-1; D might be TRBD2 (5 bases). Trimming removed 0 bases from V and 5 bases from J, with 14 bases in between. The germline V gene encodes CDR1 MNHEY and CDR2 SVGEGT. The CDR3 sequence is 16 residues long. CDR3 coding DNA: TGTGCCAGCAGTTACTCGATTTTCCTGGGAGACAATGAGCAGTTCTTC. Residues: CASSYSIFLGDNEQFF.

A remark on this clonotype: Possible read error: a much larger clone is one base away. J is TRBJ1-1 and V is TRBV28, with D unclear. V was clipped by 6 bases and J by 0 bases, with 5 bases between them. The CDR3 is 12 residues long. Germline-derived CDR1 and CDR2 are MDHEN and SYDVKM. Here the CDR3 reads CASRNVNTEAFF. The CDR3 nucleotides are TGTGCCAGCAGGAACGTGAACACTGAAGCTTTCTTT.

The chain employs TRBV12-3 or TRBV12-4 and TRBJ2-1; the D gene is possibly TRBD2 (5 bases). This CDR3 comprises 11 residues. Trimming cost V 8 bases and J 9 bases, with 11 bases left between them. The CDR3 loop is CASAGRGEQFF. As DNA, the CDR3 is TGTGCCAGCGCTGGCCGGGGTGAGCAGTTCTTC.

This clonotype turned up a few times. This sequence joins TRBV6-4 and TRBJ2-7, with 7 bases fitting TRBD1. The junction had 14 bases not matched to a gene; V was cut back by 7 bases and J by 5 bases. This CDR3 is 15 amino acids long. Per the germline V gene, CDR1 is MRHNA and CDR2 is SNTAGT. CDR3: CASTGTGASSNEQYF. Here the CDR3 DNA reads TGTGCCAGCACCGGAACAGGGGCATCGTCGAACGAGCAGTACTTC.

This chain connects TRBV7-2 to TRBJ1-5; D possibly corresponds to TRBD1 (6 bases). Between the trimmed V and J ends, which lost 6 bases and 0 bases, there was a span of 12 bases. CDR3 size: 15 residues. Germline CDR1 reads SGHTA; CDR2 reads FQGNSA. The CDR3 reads CASSMRGSSNQPQHF. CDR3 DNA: TGTGCCAGCAGTATGAGGGGGTCTAGCAATCAGCCCCAGCATTTT. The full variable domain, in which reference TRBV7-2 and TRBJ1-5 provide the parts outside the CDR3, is GAGVSQSPSNKVTEKGKDVELRCDPISGHTALYWYRQSLGQGLEFLIYFQGNSAPDKSGLPSDRFSAERTGGSVSTLTIQRTQQEDSAVYLCASSMRGSSNQPQHFGDGTRLSIL.

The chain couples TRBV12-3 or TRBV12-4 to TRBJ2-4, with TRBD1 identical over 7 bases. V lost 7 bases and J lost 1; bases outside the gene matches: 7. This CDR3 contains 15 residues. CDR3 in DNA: TGTGCCAGCACTAAAGGGGGCAAGGCCAAAAACATTCAGTACTTC. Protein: CASTKGGKAKNIQYF.

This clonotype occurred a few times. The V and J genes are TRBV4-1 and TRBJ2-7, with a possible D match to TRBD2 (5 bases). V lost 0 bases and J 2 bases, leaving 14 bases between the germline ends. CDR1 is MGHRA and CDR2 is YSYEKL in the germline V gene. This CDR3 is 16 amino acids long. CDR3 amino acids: CASSQDRETPTYEQYF. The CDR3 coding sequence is TGCGCCAGCAGCCAAGATAGGGAGACACCGACCTACGAGCAGTACTTC.

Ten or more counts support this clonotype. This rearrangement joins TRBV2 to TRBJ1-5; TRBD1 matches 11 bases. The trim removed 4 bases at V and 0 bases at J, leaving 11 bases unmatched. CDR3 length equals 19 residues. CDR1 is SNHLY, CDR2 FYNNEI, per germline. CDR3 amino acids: CASSVSGQGDSNSNQPQHF. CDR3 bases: TGTGCCAGCAGTGTATCGGGACAGGGGGACTCCAATAGCAATCAGCCCCAGCATTTT.

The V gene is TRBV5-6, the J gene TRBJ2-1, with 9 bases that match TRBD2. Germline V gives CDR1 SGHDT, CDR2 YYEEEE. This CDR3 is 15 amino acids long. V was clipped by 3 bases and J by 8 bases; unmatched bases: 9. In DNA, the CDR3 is TGTGCCAGCAGCTCAAGCGGGGGGTTTATTGATGAGCAGTTCTTC. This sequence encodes CASSSSGGFIDEQFF.

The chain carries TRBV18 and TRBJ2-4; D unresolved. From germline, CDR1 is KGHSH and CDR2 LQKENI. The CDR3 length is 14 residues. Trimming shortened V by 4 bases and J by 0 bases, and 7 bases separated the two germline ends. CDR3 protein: CASSLTVAKNIQYF. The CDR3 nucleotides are TGTGCCAGCTCACTCACGGTAGCCAAAAACATTCAGTACTTC.

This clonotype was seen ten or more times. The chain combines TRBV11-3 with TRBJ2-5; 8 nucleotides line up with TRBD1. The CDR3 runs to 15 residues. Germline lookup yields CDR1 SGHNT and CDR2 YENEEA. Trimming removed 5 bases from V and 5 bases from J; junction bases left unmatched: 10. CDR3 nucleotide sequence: TGTGCCAGCAGCCGAGGCCGGGACAGGAGTGAGACCCAGTACTTC. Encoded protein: CASSRGRDRSETQYF.

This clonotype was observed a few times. This CDR3 reads CSVERGRNTIYF. CDR3 sequence (DNA): TGCAGCGTTGAAAGGGGGAGAAACACCATATATTTT. The chain is built from TRBV29-1 and TRBJ1-3, with D possibly matching TRBD1 (6 bases). V was clipped by 2 bases and J by 5 bases, with 7 bases between them. The CDR3 totals 12 residues. The germline V gene has CDR1 SQVTM and CDR2 ANQGSEA.

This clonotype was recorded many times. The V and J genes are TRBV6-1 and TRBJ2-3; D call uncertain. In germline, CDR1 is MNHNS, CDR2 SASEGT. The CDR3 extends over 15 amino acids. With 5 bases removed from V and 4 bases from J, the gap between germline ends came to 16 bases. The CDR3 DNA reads TGTGCCAGCAGTCGGATGACTGGGATCGCAGATACGCAGTATTTT. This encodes CASSRMTGIADTQYF.

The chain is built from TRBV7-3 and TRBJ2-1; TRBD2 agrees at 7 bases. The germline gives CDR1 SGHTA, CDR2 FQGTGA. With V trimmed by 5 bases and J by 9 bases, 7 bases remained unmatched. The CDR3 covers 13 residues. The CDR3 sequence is CASSDSGGVEQFF. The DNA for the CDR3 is TGTGCCAGCAGCGACTCTGGGGGGGTTGAGCAGTTCTTC. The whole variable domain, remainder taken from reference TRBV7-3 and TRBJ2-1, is GAGVSQTPSNKVTEKGKYVELRCDPISGHTALYWYRQSLGQGPEFLIYFQGTGAADDSGLPNDRFFAVRPEGSVSTLKIQRTERGDSAVYLCASSDSGGVEQFFGPGTRLTVL.

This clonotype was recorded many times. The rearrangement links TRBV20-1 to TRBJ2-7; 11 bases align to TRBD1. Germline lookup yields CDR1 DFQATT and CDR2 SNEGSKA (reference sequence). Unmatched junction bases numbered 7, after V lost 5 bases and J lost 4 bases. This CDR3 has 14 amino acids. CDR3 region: CSAPGQGVLYEQYF. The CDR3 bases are TGCAGTGCTCCGGGACAGGGGGTACTGTACGAGCAGTACTTC.

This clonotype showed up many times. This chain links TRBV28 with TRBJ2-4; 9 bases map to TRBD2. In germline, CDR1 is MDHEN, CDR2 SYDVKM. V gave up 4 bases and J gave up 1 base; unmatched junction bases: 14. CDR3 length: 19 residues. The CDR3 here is CASSYQVASGMFAKNIQYF. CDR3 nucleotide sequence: TGTGCCAGCAGTTACCAGGTGGCTAGCGGGATGTTCGCCAAAAACATTCAGTACTTC. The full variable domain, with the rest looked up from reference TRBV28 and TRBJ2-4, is DVKVTQSSRYLVKRTGEKVFLECVQDMDHENMFWYRQDPGLGLRLIYFSYDVKMKEKGDIPEGYSVSREKKERFSLILESASTNQTSMYLCASSYQVASGMFAKNIQYFGAGTRLSVL.

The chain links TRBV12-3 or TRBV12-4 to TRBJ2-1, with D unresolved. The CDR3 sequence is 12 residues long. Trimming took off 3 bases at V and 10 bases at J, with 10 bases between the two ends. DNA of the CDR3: TGTGCCAGCAGTTTTTCTGGGGTCGAGCAGTTCTTC. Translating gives CASSFSGVEQFF.

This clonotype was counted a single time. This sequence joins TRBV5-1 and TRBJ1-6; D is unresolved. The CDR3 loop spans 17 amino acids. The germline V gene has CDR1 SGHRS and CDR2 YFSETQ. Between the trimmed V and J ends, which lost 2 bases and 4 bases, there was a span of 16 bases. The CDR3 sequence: CASSLNLGNGYNSPLHF. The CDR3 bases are TGCGCCAGCAGCTTAAACCTCGGGAACGGTTATAATTCACCCCTCCACTTT.